The next 18 T cell receptor beta chains were all read from a single sample in a study of blood T cell repertoires in COVID-19. TCRdb's copy holds only in-frame clones and misses some; the assay was immunoSEQ multiplex PCR. The sample has around 280,000 clones, 90% seen once. Sequencing was done on a sample of PBMCs or T cells enriched from blood (not recorded which). These TCRs come from a woman under 30 with acute COVID-19.

This clone came up once. This sequence joins TRBV11-2 and TRBJ2-1, with a tentative D call TRBD1 (5 bases). This CDR3 spans 15 amino acids. CDR1 and CDR2 (germline): SGHAT, FQNNGV. V was clipped by 3 bases and J by 6 bases, with 15 bases between them. CDR3 region: CASSFQQGIVNEQFF. CDR3 bases: TGTGCCAGCAGCTTTCAGCAGGGAATAGTCAATGAGCAGTTCTTC.

This chain uses TRBV5-4 with TRBJ2-7; possible D gene TRBD2, 7 bases. Germline lookup yields CDR1 SGHNT and CDR2 YYREEE (reference sequence). Trimming left V 4 bases short and J 7 bases short, with 18 bases between. The CDR3 length is 14 residues. CDR3 amino acids: CASSLKGGAGEQYF. CDR3 nucleotide sequence: TGTGCCAGCAGCCTAAAAGGGGGGGCTGGTGAGCAGTACTTC.

The chain links TRBV2 to TRBJ1-4; D ambiguous. This CDR3 has 13 residues. The V gene's germline CDR1 is SNHLY and CDR2 FYNNEI. Trimming pared 6 bases from V and 8 bases from J, leaving 13 bases between. The CDR3: CASSARHFEKLFF. In nucleotides, the CDR3 is TGTGCCAGCAGCGCGAGGCATTTCGAAAAACTGTTTTTT.

V and J are TRBV11-2 and TRBJ2-1, with 8 bases lining up with TRBD1. Germline V gene sequence: CDR1 SGHAT, CDR2 FQNNGV. The V segment lost 1 base and the J segment 3 bases; nucleotides outside the gene matches: 5. The CDR3 contains 16 residues. This CDR3 is CASSLGTGGGYNEQFF. DNA for the CDR3: TGTGCCAGCAGCTTAGGCACAGGGGGTGGCTACAATGAGCAGTTCTTC.

The genes are TRBV28 and TRBJ2-1, with TRBD1 identical over 7 bases. This CDR3 is 15 amino acids long. The J segment lost 3 bases and the V segment lost 6 bases, leaving 8 bases of the junction unmatched. In germline, CDR1 is MDHEN, CDR2 SYDVKM. CDR3 residues: CASSPGTVDYNEQFF. In nucleotides, the CDR3 is TGTGCCAGCAGCCCTGGGACAGTCGACTACAATGAGCAGTTCTTC.

The chain recombines TRBV6-5 with TRBJ1-5, with no clear D. CDR3 length: 14 residues. CDR1 and CDR2 from the germline V gene are MNHEY and SVGAGI. V lost 6 bases and J lost 2, with 11 bases in between. The chain's CDR3 is CASSPRGGNQPQHF. As DNA, the CDR3 is TGTGCCAGCAGCCCCCGGGGTGGCAATCAGCCCCAGCATTTT.

CDR3 protein: CASTLTGWNEQFF. In DNA, the CDR3 is TGTGCCAGTACCTTGACAGGGTGGAATGAGCAGTTCTTC. The V call is TRBV19, the J call TRBJ2-1; 7 bases map to TRBD1. The junction had 7 bases not matched to a gene; V was cut back by 7 bases and J by 7 bases. Germline CDR1 and CDR2: LNHDA and SQIVND (reference sequence). The CDR3 is made up of 13 amino acids. Variable domain in full (rest from reference TRBV19 and TRBJ2-1): DGGITQSPKYLFRKEGQNVTLSCEQNLNHDAMYWYRQDPGQGLRLIYYSQIVNDFQKGDIAEGYSVSREKKESFPLTVTSAQKNPTAFYLCASTLTGWNEQFFGPGTRLTVL.

The rearrangement links TRBV5-6 to TRBJ2-3; 8 nucleotides match TRBD2. Unmatched junction bases numbered 6, after V lost 0 bases and J lost 3 bases. This CDR3 has 16 amino acids. In germline, CDR1 is SGHDT, CDR2 YYEEEE. The CDR3 protein is CASSLGTSGSTDTQYF. The DNA for the CDR3 is TGTGCCAGCAGCTTGGGGACGAGCGGGAGTACAGATACGCAGTATTTT.

The rearrangement uses TRBV6-5 and TRBJ1-1; TRBD1 matches at 7 bases. The CDR3 runs to 16 residues. Germline V gene data show CDR1 as MNHEY and CDR2 as SVGAGI. The V and J ends lost 4 bases and 6 bases, in that order; junction bases with no gene match: 14. The CDR3 DNA reads TGTGCCAGCAGTTGGGTGGGCAGGGGGGAAAACGCTGAAGCTTTCTTT. Translated: CASSWVGRGENAEAFF.

The V call is TRBV5-6, the J call TRBJ2-7; 8 bases are a match to TRBD1. The CDR3 has 17 residues. J gave up 3 bases and V 3 bases, and 14 bases lay outside the gene matches. From germline, CDR1 is SGHDT and CDR2 YYEEEE. CDR3 region: CASSSKGRAGGHYEQYF. CDR3 nucleotide sequence: TGTGCCAGCAGCTCAAAGGGCAGGGCAGGGGGCCACTACGAGCAGTACTTC.

The chain joins TRBV2 to TRBJ2-7; TRBD2 matches at 7 bases. The germline gives CDR1 SNHLY, CDR2 FYNNEI. The CDR3 runs 14 residues. Losses at the gene ends were 6 bases for V and 4 bases for J; bases not matched to a gene: 9. CDR3 residues: CASRRDYIIYEQYF. The CDR3 bases are TGTGCCAGCAGACGGGACTATATCATATACGAGCAGTACTTC. The variable domain in full, completed from reference TRBV2 and TRBJ2-7, reads EPEVTQTPSHQVTQMGQEVILRCVPISNHLYFYWYRQILGQKVEFLVSFYNNEISEKSEIFDDQFSVERPDGSNFTLKIRSTKLEDSAMYFCASRRDYIIYEQYFGPGTRLTVT.

The rearrangement joins TRBV19 to TRBJ2-5, with a tentative D call TRBD2 (6 bases). Germline assignment: CDR1 LNHDA and CDR2 SQIVND (reference sequence). This CDR3 contains 16 residues. Deletions cut 5 bases from V and 5 bases from J, with 21 bases between. The CDR3, as DNA: TGTGCCAGTAGTCCCGGAATAGGCCCTGGGAGGGAGACCCAGTACTTC. Translating gives CASSPGIGPGRETQYF.

V and J are TRBV29-1 and TRBJ2-1, with a possible D match to TRBD2 (6 bases). CDR1 is SQVTM and CDR2 is ANQGSEA in the germline V gene. V was cut by 5 bases and J by 7 bases, with 15 bases left in between. CDR3 length equals 13 residues. This CDR3 is CSVTRELRNEQFF. The DNA of the CDR3 is TGCAGCGTTACCCGGGAGTTGCGGAATGAGCAGTTCTTC.

The genes are TRBV7-8 and TRBJ2-7, with D perhaps matching TRBD1 (5 bases). The CDR3 consists of 14 residues. Germline loops: CDR1 SGHVS, CDR2 FQNEAQ. V dropped 3 bases and J dropped 6 bases, with 15 bases sitting between them. This CDR3 reads CASSFRAHSSEQYF. The CDR3 coding sequence is TGTGCCAGCAGCTTCAGGGCCCATTCGAGCGAGCAGTACTTC.

The chain combines TRBV25-1 with TRBJ2-7, with 9 bases matching TRBD1. The V and J ends lost 5 bases and 5 bases, in that order; junction bases with no gene match: 7. The CDR3 spans 14 residues. CDR1 is MGHDK, CDR2 SYGVNS, per germline. The CDR3 sequence: CASSTRTGEHEQYF. In DNA, the CDR3 is TGTGCCAGCAGTACTCGGACAGGGGAGCACGAGCAGTACTTC.

The gene calls are TRBV4-2 and TRBJ1-4, with D perhaps TRBD1 (5 bases). Trimming removed 0 bases at V and 3 bases at J, with 8 bases between. CDR1 LGHNA and CDR2 YNFKEQ come from the germline V gene. The CDR3 length is 15 residues. CDR3 DNA: TGTGCCAGCAGCCAAGATTGGGGCCCTAATGAAAAACTGTTTTTT. It translates to CASSQDWGPNEKLFF.

CDR3 bases: TGTGCCAGCAGCTTAGCAGACCCGGGGTCACCCCTCCACTTT. This encodes CASSLADPGSPLHF. V gene TRBV7-9 combines with J gene TRBJ1-6; D is unclear. Germline V gene data show CDR1 as SEHNR and CDR2 as FQNEAQ (reference sequence). The CDR3 extends over 14 amino acids. V was trimmed by 0 bases and J by 10 bases, leaving 10 bases between them.

The chain employs TRBV30 and TRBJ1-5; D is undetermined. The CDR3 runs to 13 residues. The germline V gene has CDR1 GTSNPN and CDR2 SVGIG (reference sequence). Trimming left V 3 bases short and J 8 bases short, with 14 bases between. CDR3 residues: CAWSTIDIKPQHF. The CDR3 coding sequence is TGTGCCTGGAGCACGATAGATATAAAGCCCCAGCATTTT. Combining the CDR3 with reference TRBV30 and TRBJ1-5 gives the whole variable domain SQTIHQWPATLVQPVGSPLSLECTVEGTSNPNLYWYRQAAGRGLQLLFYSVGIGQISSEVPQNLSASRPQDRQFILSSKKLLLSDSGFYLCAWSTIDIKPQHFGDGTRLSIL.